Listed below are T cell receptor beta chains from one sample, sequenced in a study of blood T cells in healthy people across ages. TCRdb independently ran MiXCR on the 5' RACE reads; one entry per CDR3 protein. The sample lists roughly 1.9 million distinct CDR3 sequences; more than 35% were seen once. The sample taken for sequencing was blood. The receptor set was obtained from a human donor in good health. CDR3s include the opening cysteine and the closing phenylalanine or tryptophan. Each record gives: clone size, V gene, D gene, J gene, CDR3 protein, CDR3 DNA. The D gene is left open where the match is weak. Not all rows give a size; the values are once, few, many and, for expanded clones, a class.

>few|TRBV4-1|-|TRBJ1-5
CAGSQRPASNQPQHF
TGCGCCGGCAGCCAGCGACCGGCTAGCAATCAGCCCCAGCATTTT
>few|TRBV6-2/TRBV6-3|-|TRBJ2-3
CASSFSQGTQYF
TGTGCCAGCAGCTTTTCACAGGGAACGCAGTATTTT
>-|TRBV9|TRBD1|TRBJ1-1
CASSGTGDRDTEAFF
TGTGCCAGCAGCGGAACCGGGGACAGGGACACTGAAGCTTTCTTT
>-|TRBV28|TRBD2|TRBJ2-7
CASSPSRDYYEQYF
TGTGCCAGCAGTCCGTCCCGGGACTATTACGAGCAGTACTTC
>-|TRBV7-2|-|TRBJ2-1
CASSLAVRTYNEQFF
TGTGCCAGCAGCTTAGCGGTCCGAACCTACAATGAGCAGTTCTTC
>few|TRBV7-9|-|TRBJ2-4
CASSPPRDGIQYF
TGTGCCAGCAGCCCCCCCAGGGACGGAATTCAGTACTTC
>few|TRBV7-8|TRBD1|TRBJ2-1
CASSLYFRGSHNEQFF
TGTGCCAGCAGCTTGTATTTCAGGGGGTCCCACAATGAGCAGTTCTTC
>many|TRBV29-1|-|TRBJ2-7
CSVEGLRGNEQYF
TGCAGCGTTGAAGGCCTTAGGGGGAACGAGCAGTACTTC
>-|TRBV6-2/TRBV6-3|TRBD2|TRBJ2-1
CASRATSGGPIQNEQFF
TGTGCCAGCAGGGCAACTAGCGGGGGGCCGATTCAAAATGAGCAGTTCTTC
>-|TRBV9|-|TRBJ2-3
CASSVALGSRGTDTQYF
TGTGCCAGCAGCGTAGCTCTCGGCTCCCGGGGGACAGATACGCAGTATTTT
>-|TRBV7-8|-|TRBJ2-7
CASSLGATTYEQYF
TGTGCCAGCAGCTTAGGGGCTACAACCTACGAGCAGTACTTC
>-|TRBV27|-|TRBJ2-1
CASSLDSNQETQFF
TGTGCCAGCAGTCTGGACTCAAATCAAGAGACCCAGTTCTTC
>-|TRBV4-1|-|TRBJ2-5
CASSIRGFGETQYF
TGCGCCAGCAGCATCCGCGGTTTCGGAGAGACCCAGTACTTC
>-|TRBV27|-|TRBJ2-1
CASSLGYTYNEQFF
TGTGCCAGCAGTTTAGGCTATACCTACAATGAGCAGTTCTTC
>-|TRBV3-1|-|TRBJ2-1
CASSSGTAGFF
TGTGCCAGCAGCTCCGGGACGGCGGGGTTCTTC
>-|TRBV20-1|TRBD2|TRBJ2-3
CSAKTSGGDTQYF
TGCAGTGCTAAGACTAGCGGGGGAGATACGCAGTATTTT
>-|TRBV7-2|-|TRBJ1-1
CASSLAGGAYSEAFF
TGTGCCAGCAGCTTAGCGGGAGGGGCGTATTCGGAGGCTTTCTTT
>-|TRBV10-3|-|TRBJ2-7
CAISESASLRDEQYF
TGTGCCATCAGTGAGTCGGCTAGTTTGAGGGACGAGCAGTACTTC
>-|TRBV7-2|-|TRBJ1-1
CASSFGSRGRNTEAFF
TGTGCCAGCAGCTTTGGCTCTCGGGGCAGAAACACTGAAGCTTTCTTT
>-|TRBV28|-|TRBJ2-3
CASSFRLESTDTQYF
TGTGCCAGCAGTTTTCGGCTGGAGAGCACAGATACGCAGTATTTT
>few|TRBV12-3/TRBV12-4|TRBD1|TRBJ1-1
CASSFGQATEAFF
TGTGCCAGCAGTTTCGGACAGGCGACTGAAGCTTTCTTT
>-|TRBV12-3/TRBV12-4|TRBD1|TRBJ2-5
CASTPTGFLETQYF
TGTGCCAGCACCCCGACAGGGTTTTTAGAGACCCAGTACTTC
>-|TRBV5-5|-|TRBJ1-4
CASSSLVGEKLFF
TGTGCCAGCAGCTCCTTAGTCGGTGAAAAACTGTTTTTT
>few|TRBV29-1|-|TRBJ2-7
CSVVQGHSYEQYF
TGCAGCGTTGTACAGGGTCATTCCTACGAGCAGTACTTC
>-|TRBV5-6|-|TRBJ1-4
CASSLGGISTNEKLFF
TGTGCCAGCAGCTTGGGGGGGATATCGACTAATGAAAAACTGTTTTTT
>-|TRBV20-1|-|TRBJ1-5
CSVKTKNFNQPQHF
TGCAGTGTAAAGACCAAGAACTTCAATCAGCCCCAGCATTTT
>-|TRBV2|TRBD1|TRBJ1-2
CASSRSGTEIYGYTF
TGTGCCAGCAGTCGATCCGGGACAGAGATCTATGGCTACACCTTC
>-|TRBV13|-|TRBJ2-4
CASSQNQGAGQSIQYF
TGTGCCAGCAGCCAAAATCAGGGAGCGGGTCAAAGCATTCAGTACTTC
>-|TRBV5-1|-|TRBJ1-4
CASSLGQEVEKLFF
TGCGCCAGCAGCTTGGGACAGGAGGTCGAAAAACTGTTTTTT
>-|TRBV11-1|-|TRBJ2-1
CASSPIGQSSYNEQFF
TGTGCCAGCAGCCCCATCGGACAGAGCTCCTACAATGAGCAGTTCTTC
>-|TRBV4-3|-|TRBJ2-7
CASSQGGEQGFPYEQYF
TGCGCCAGCAGCCAAGGGGGGGAACAGGGGTTTCCCTACGAGCAGTACTTC
>few|TRBV4-3|-|TRBJ1-3
CASSQDSISSGNTIYF
TGCGCCAGCAGCCAAGACTCTATCAGCTCTGGAAACACCATATATTTT
>-|TRBV20-1|-|TRBJ2-4
CSARGELIGKNIQYF
TGCAGTGCTAGGGGGGAGTTGATAGGCAAAAACATTCAGTACTTC